Reported below is one T cell receptor beta chain. No antigen is known for it. No qualities accompany the bases; no much larger clone lies one base away. Trimming removed 8 bases from V and 0 bases from J; the gene matches leave 12 bases unexplained. The CDR3 holds 16 amino acids from the cysteine to the phenylalanine. The DNA shown is the 48-base CDR3, in frame from base 1. Reading the germline V gene (reference sequence) gives CDR1 DFQATT and CDR2 SNEGSKA. The treatment or condition label, read with the paper, signifies: roughly ten-day PBMC culture with coronavirus spike peptide pools or control peptides (ViraFEST assay). To expand antigen-specific T cells with peptide pools and then pick out the expanded clonotypes through TCR sequencing, the study relied on the ViraFEST assay. The convalescent patients' positive SARS-CoV-2 PCR tests were from March to December 2020, which was before the Alpha, Beta and Delta variants emerged in the United States. More than 1.5 million PBMCs per well were cultured in IMDM with roughly 5.2% human AB serum and roughly 10 IU/ml IL-2, plus 10 ug/ml peptide pools. On days 3 and 7, half of the culture medium was replaced with fresh IL-2-containing medium. CD4+ T cells were isolated after approximately eleven days of culture through negative selection using the EasySep CD4+ T cell isolation kit. Ficoll-Paque Plus gradient centrifugation was used to isolate PBMCs from whole blood, and the isolated PBMCs were then either used fresh or cryopreserved at -140C. Triplicate wells were generally used for each culture condition.

The record originates from a study of vaccination and CD4 T cells after COVID-19 (dated by TCRdb to 2021 to 2024). About the investigation overall: Convalescent patients had a positive SARS-CoV-2 result on nasal swab PCR, and of these patients, under ten had mild disease and one had severe disease. Six males and four females were included in the convalescent cohort, with two Hispanic individuals, seven Caucasians, two Asians and one multiracial person represented. Participants got two doses of the Pfizer-BioNTech BNT162b2 vaccine (n=8) or two doses of the Moderna mRNA-1273 vaccine (n=2). Post-COVID blood samples from convalescent patients were collected a median of 101 days after diagnosis, with a range of roughly 35 to 161 days. Post-vaccine blood samples were collected a median of approximately 77 days after the second vaccine dose, ranging from about 13 to 241 days. Culture stimuli were overlapping spike peptide pools from SARS-CoV-2 and from the common cold coronaviruses HCoV-NL63, HCoV-OC43 and HCoV-229E. In control cultures, a CEFX viral epitope pool was used as positive control, an HIV-1 Nef peptide pool was used as negative control, or no peptide was added. The spike-specific CD4+ TCR repertoire was compared before and after mRNA vaccination in ten to eleven COVID-19 convalescent patients and a few infection-naive healthy vaccine recipients. Study-wide conclusions, independent of this receptor: The median number of SARS-CoV-2-reactive clonotypes rose from around 21 after infection to approximately 41 after vaccination, but the change was not significant. The number of convalescent patients in the study was relatively small, and the study did not examine early timepoints following natural infection. In convalescent patients, a median roughly 87% of post-vaccine SARS-CoV-2-reactive clones were detected only after vaccination, suggesting vaccine-specific priming. Of the vaccine-specific clones in convalescent patients, 304 of 307, or nearly all, reacted only to SARS-CoV-2 spike and did not cross-react with common cold coronaviruses.

Library generation was performed with PCR. TCR sequencing of DNA from cultured CD4+ T cells used the Oncomine TCR Beta short-read assay at the Johns Hopkins FTIC core. The QIAamp micro DNA kit was used to extract genomic DNA from the cultured CD4+ T cells. Oncomine TCR Beta libraries made from cultured CD4+ T cells were pooled using unique dual indexes and sequenced on an Illumina iSeq 100. The original pipeline was this. Non-productive sequences were removed, and CDR3s not starting with C, not ending with F or W, or shorter than 7 amino acids were discarded. Antigen-specific clonotypes were identified with the MANAFEST web application by comparing peptide-stimulated wells with reference and other culture wells. To be called positive, a clone needed an FDR below 0.05, an odds ratio above 5, and a productive frequency above 0.1% in at least two of three replicate wells. A clonotype was classed as cross-reactive if the clonotype showed significant expansion both in SARS-CoV-2 spike wells and in at least one common cold coronavirus spike condition. Using R version 3.6.1, CDR3 homology was evaluated through Levenshtein distances (stringdist) along with unrooted phylogenetic trees (ape). TCRdb passed the public sequencing reads through fastp at Q25 and MiXCR, retaining productive beta sequences. Rows with a matching CDR3 protein are joined into one entry that keeps the most common DNA and genes. The authors' filters were not applied to this entry. The sample table records 7,900 or so distinct CDR3 sequences; over 45% of these occur just once. About 20% of the sample comes from the top ten.

The chain was built from TRBV20-1 and TRBJ2-3; 9 central nucleotides agree with TRBD2. This clonotype originated in a human donor who had recovered from COVID-19. Sample: CD4+ T cells from blood, cultured in vitro. The DNA sequence is as follows: TGCAGTCTCGGGACTAGCCTTTCTACTAGCACAGATACGCAGTATTTT. This yields the protein CSLGTSLSTSTDTQYF.